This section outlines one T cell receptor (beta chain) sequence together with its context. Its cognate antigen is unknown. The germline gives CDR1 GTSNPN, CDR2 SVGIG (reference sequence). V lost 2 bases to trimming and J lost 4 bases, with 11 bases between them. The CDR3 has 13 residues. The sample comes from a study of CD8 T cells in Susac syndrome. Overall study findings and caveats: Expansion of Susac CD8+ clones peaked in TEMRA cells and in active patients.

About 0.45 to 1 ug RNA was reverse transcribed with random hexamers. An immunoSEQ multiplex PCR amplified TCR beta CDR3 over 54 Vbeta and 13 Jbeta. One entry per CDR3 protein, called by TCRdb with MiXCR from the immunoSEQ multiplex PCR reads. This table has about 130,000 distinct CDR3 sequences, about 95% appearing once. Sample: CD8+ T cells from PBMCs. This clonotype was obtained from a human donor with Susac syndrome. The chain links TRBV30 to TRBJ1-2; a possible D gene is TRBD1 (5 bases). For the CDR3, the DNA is TGTGCCTGGAGTTCGGGGGGACCCTATGGCTACACCTTC. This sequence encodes CAWSSGGPYGYTF.